This T cell receptor beta chain was retrieved from a study of T cells in tumors after PD-1 blockade. Trimming took 4 bases from V and 8 from J; bases not matched to a gene: 9. The CDR3 runs 14 residues. Germline CDR1 is SGHTS and CDR2 is YDEGEE. Measured with immunoSEQ multiplex PCR; TCRdb has only the in-frame clones, and not every one. The sample carries roughly 50,000 clones, roughly 80% recorded once. The source is a human donor with basal cell carcinoma. The chain recombines TRBV5-8 with TRBJ2-4; 7 bases line up with TRBD1. The sample in question was PBMCs, obtained before anti-PD-1 treatment. The CDR3 DNA is TGTGCCAGCAGCCTCGCTTGGGGGACAGACATTCAGTACTTC. Its translation: CASSLAWGTDIQYF.